The present entry profiles one T cell receptor (beta chain) with its context. Its cognate antigen is unknown. Sequencing was performed with immunoSEQ multiplex PCR; in TCRdb, only in-frame clones are kept and a portion is missing. The data hold 20,000 to 30,000 clones, with approximately 70% observed a single time. The data were obtained in a study of CD4 T cells in relation to SARS-CoV-2 and coronaviruses. Looking at the study overall: ViraFEST: roughly ten-day antigen culture of PBMCs, then TCR beta CDR3 sequencing. Negative control cultures got HIV-1 Nef peptides or no peptide. Findings and limits, study-wide: Crossreactive clones expanded significantly less to SARS-CoV-2 than monoreactive clones.

CD4+ T cells from unexposed donors were obtained before the COVID-19 pandemic (2011-2018). CD4+ T cells were isolated from the cells after about 11 days of culture. The CDR3 extends over 14 amino acids. V gave up 4 bases and J gave up 9 bases, with 19 bases separating them. Germline V gene sequence: CDR1 MGHRA, CDR2 YSYEKL. This rearrangement joins TRBV4-1 to TRBJ2-7; D is perhaps TRBD1 or TRBD2 (5 bases each). The receptor comes from a human donor in good health. The specimen sequenced was CD4+ T cells from PBMCs, cultured in vitro. The CDR3 nucleotides are TGCGCCAGCAGCCCACGCCGGGCCCTCGGGGCGCAGTACTTC. Translation: CASSPRRALGAQYF.